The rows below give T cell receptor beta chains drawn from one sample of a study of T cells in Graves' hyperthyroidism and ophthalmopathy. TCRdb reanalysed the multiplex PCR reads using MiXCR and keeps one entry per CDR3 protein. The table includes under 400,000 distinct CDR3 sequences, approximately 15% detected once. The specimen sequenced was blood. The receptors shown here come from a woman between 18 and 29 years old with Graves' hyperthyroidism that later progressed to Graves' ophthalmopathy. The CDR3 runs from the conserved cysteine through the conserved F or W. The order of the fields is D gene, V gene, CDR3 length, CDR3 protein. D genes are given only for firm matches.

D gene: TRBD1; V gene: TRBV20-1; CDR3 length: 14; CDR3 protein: CSARTGVDTGELFF
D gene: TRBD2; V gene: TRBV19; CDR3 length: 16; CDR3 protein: CASSFLGTSGGYEQYF
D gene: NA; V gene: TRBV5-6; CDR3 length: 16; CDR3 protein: CASSSKRELGTDTQYF
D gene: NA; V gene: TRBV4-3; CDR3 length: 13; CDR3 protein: CASSQETALEQYF
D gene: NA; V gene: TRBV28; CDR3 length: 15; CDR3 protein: CASRPTFGSGNTIYF
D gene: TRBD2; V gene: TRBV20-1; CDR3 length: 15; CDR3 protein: CSARVAGVNTGELFF
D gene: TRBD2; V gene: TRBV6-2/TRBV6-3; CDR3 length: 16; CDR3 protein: CASSVLAGGPGETQYF
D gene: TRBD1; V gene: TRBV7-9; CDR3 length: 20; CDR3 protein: CASSHPGTGGITYSYNEQFF
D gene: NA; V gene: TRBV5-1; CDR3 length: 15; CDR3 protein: CASSFDLGMNTEAFF
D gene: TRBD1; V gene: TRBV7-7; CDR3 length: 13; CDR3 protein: CASSLQGAGELFF
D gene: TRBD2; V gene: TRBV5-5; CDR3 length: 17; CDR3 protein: CASRIATSGTGANVLTF
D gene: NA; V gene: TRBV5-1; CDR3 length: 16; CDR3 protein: CASSLEGGSNTGELFF
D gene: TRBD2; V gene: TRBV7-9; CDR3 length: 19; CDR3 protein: CASSSPKSWTSVNTDTQYF
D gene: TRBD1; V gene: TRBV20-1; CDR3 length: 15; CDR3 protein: CSARSFGDSFYGYTF
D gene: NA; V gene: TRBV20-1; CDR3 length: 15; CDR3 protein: CSARDRRVNTDTQYF
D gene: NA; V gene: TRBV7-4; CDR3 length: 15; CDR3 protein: CASSSGPSGANVLTF
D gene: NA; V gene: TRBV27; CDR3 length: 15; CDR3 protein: CASSLHRSDNSPLHF
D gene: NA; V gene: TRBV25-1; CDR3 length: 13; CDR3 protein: CASSEMIKETQYF
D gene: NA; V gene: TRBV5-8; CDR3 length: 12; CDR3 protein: CASSGNQETQYF
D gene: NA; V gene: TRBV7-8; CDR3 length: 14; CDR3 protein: CASSLGDTNYGYTF
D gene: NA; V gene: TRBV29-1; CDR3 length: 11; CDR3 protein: CSVLAGVEQFF
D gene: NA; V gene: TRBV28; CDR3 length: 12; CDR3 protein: CASSFGDYEQYF
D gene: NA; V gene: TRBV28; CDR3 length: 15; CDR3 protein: CASSFGQRGNQPQHF
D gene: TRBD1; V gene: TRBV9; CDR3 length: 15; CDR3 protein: CASSVGWDRAYGYTF
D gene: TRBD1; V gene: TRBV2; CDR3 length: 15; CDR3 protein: CASRGDRGRQETQYF
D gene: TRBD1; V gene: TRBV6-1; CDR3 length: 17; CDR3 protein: CASSYTPFPDRGTEAFF
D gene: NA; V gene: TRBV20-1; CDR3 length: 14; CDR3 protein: CSAALRGSSYQQYF
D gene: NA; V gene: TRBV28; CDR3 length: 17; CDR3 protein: CASSFTAGRVGHQPQHF
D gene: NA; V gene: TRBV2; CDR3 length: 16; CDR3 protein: CASSEWAGTGTGELFF